This T cell receptor beta chain was profiled in a study of blood T cell repertoires in COVID-19. Assay used: immunoSEQ multiplex PCR; TCRdb lists only in-frame clones, some missing. This table holds about 400,000 clones, roughly 87% found once. Participant ages covered roughly 18 to 89 years across 24 US areas. Deletions cut 7 bases from V and 0 bases from J, with 16 bases between. Germline V lookup: CDR1 MNHEY, CDR2 SVGAGI. This CDR3 has 15 amino acids. This clonotype originated in a woman aged 40 to 50 with acute COVID-19. The chain combines TRBV6-5 with TRBJ2-7, with D maybe TRBD1 (5 bases). The source material was PBMCs or T cells enriched from blood (not recorded which). The CDR3 region is CASTLRLGDSYEQYF. DNA of the CDR3: TGTGCCAGCACCTTAAGGTTAGGGGACTCCTACGAGCAGTACTTC.